Presented here are 2 T cell receptor beta chains from one specimen sequenced in a study of shared clonotypes between healthy human individuals. Libraries were prepared by immunoSEQ multiplex PCR; TCRdb keeps only in-frame clonotypes and omits some of them. The data show some 2 million clones, over 85% seen once. Naive CD8 cells, CD45RO-negative and positively selected for CCR7, excluded terminally differentiated effector memory CD45RA+ cells. The source material was naive CD8+ T cells sorted from blood. Every receptor here comes from a man aged 18 to 30 in good health.

This sequence joins TRBV18 and TRBJ1-3, with TRBD1 as a possible D gene (6 bases). Per the germline V gene, CDR1 is KGHSH and CDR2 is LQKENI. The CDR3 spans 17 residues. The V and J ends lost 2 bases and 4 bases respectively, with 18 bases between them. The CDR3 DNA is TGTGCCAGCTCACCAGCGCCCGGGACAATGGGCGGAAACACCATATATTTT. This codes for CASSPAPGTMGGNTIYF.

The chain carries TRBV30 and TRBJ1-1; 10 bases are a match to TRBD1. Germline V CDR1 and CDR2: GTSNPN, SVGIG (reference sequence). The CDR3 spans 15 residues. Germline trimming cut 2 bases from V and 6 bases from J; bases unmatched to any gene: 9. The CDR3 DNA reads TGTGCCTGGAGTTCGGTGGGACAGGGGTGGCCTGAAGCTTTCTTT. Its translation is CAWSSVGQGWPEAFF.